The 23 T cell receptor beta chains listed next were all sequenced from one sample in a study of OX40 agonist ivuxolimab in advanced cancers. Here immunoSEQ multiplex PCR was the method, and the copy in TCRdb shows in-frame clones only, minus some. The sample lists over 60,000 clones; more than 65% were seen once. The source material was CD4+ or CD8+ T cells sorted from blood, sampled in a trial of the OX40 agonist ivuxolimab. The receptor set was obtained from an adult with an advanced solid tumor such as melanoma, head and neck, liver or kidney cancer.

The rearrangement joins TRBV7-2 to TRBJ1-1; the D is unclear. Germline V CDR1 and CDR2: SGHTA, FQGNSA. Trimming stripped 5 bases from V and 3 bases from J, with 16 bases between. CDR3 length equals 15 residues. The CDR3 region is CASSPGRGRDTEAFF. The CDR3 nucleotides read TGTGCCAGCAGCCCTGGGCGGGGTCGCGACACTGAAGCTTTCTTT.

Only one count was recorded for this clone. The chain links TRBV9 to TRBJ2-5; D is ambiguous. The CDR3 contains 14 residues. From germline, CDR1 is SGDLS and CDR2 YYNGEE. With 0 bases removed from V and 1 base from J, the gap between germline ends came to 7 bases. The CDR3 DNA follows: TGTGCCAGCAGCGTAGGCCGTAGCCAAGAGACCCAGTACTTC. The encoded protein is CASSVGRSQETQYF.

The chain's CDR3 is CASSSGSKNSPLHF. The CDR3 DNA is TGTGCCAGCAGTTCCGGGTCGAAAAATTCACCCCTCCACTTT. The chain employs TRBV6-5 and TRBJ1-6; D ambiguous. Germline assignment: CDR1 MNHEY and CDR2 SVGAGI. V shed 4 bases and J shed 7 bases, with 11 bases lying between them. This CDR3 is 14 amino acids long.

This chain connects TRBV30 to TRBJ2-7, with TRBD1 matching over 8 bases. The J segment lost 9 bases and the V segment lost 3 bases, leaving 19 bases of the junction unmatched. The germline CDR1 and CDR2 sequences are GTSNPN and SVGIG (reference sequence). This CDR3 comprises 16 residues. The CDR3 loop is CAWRPDRGLFSPGQYF. CDR3 nucleotide sequence: TGTGCCTGGAGGCCCGACAGGGGTCTATTCTCTCCCGGGCAGTACTTC.

CDR3 protein: CASSFRTGGTGELFF. The CDR3 DNA reads as TGTGCCAGCAGCTTTCGGACAGGGGGAACCGGGGAGCTGTTTTTT. This rearrangement joins TRBV7-2 to TRBJ2-2; 10 bases map to TRBD1. With 3 bases clipped from V and 5 bases from J, the junction kept 3 bases outside the gene matches. This CDR3 spans 15 amino acids. Germline loops: CDR1 SGHTA, CDR2 FQGNSA.

The chain uses TRBV9 and TRBJ2-3; D perhaps matches TRBD2 (5 bases). This CDR3 has 15 residues. Deletions cut 3 bases from V and 6 bases from J, with 17 bases between. Germline CDR1 SGDLS, CDR2 YYNGEE. CDR3 sequence: CASSAQTGVGDTQYF. CDR3 bases: TGTGCCAGCAGCGCACAGACCGGGGTAGGGGATACGCAGTATTTT.

The chain is built from TRBV5-6 and TRBJ2-2; maybe TRBD1 (6 bases). Deletions cut 0 bases from V and 5 bases from J, with 14 bases between. The CDR3 is 16 amino acids. Germline CDR1 SGHDT, CDR2 YYEEEE. CDR3 loop: CASSLGGTKLTGELFF. The CDR3, as DNA: TGTGCCAGCAGCTTGGGGGGGACAAAGTTAACCGGGGAGCTGTTTTTT.

V usage is TRBV9 and J usage is TRBJ2-7; D is ambiguous. Germline assignment: CDR1 SGDLS and CDR2 YYNGEE. This CDR3 has 15 amino acids. V dropped 0 bases and J dropped 1 base, with 11 bases sitting between them. This CDR3 reads CASSVGSQESYEQYF. In DNA form, the CDR3 reads TGTGCCAGCAGCGTAGGCAGTCAAGAGTCCTACGAGCAGTACTTC.

This clone was observed once. This chain links TRBV7-9 with TRBJ1-1; TRBD1 is a possible D gene (6 bases). The CDR3 consists of 15 residues. V gave up 5 bases and J gave up 1 base, with 14 bases separating them. Germline V gene data show CDR1 as SEHNR and CDR2 as FQNEAQ (reference sequence). The CDR3 coding sequence is TGTGCCAGCAGCCCAAAGACAGGATGGAACACTGAAGCTTTCTTT. It translates to CASSPKTGWNTEAFF. Using reference TRBV7-9 and TRBJ1-1 for the parts outside the CDR3, the full variable domain is DTGVSQNPRHKITKRGQNVTFRCDPISEHNRLYWYRQTLGQGPEFLTYFQNEAQLEKSRLLSDRFSAERPKGSFSTLEIQRTEQGDSAMYLCASSPKTGWNTEAFFGQGTRLTVV.

The chain uses TRBV19 and TRBJ1-5; D is uncertain. V lost 6 bases and J lost 3, with 12 bases in between. CDR3 size: 14 residues. Germline CDR1 reads LNHDA; CDR2 reads SQIVND (reference sequence). CDR3 sequence: CASRPNSYNQPQHF. CDR3 in DNA: TGTGCCAGTAGGCCGAACAGCTACAATCAGCCCCAGCATTTT.

In its sample, this clone was seen once. The V gene is TRBV2, the J gene TRBJ1-2; TRBD1 agrees at 7 bases. This CDR3 is built from 14 residues. CDR1 is SNHLY and CDR2 is FYNNEI in the germline V gene. V shed 10 bases, J shed 0 bases, and the junction held 8 bases outside the gene matches. CDR3 loop: CATKAGTANYGYTF. CDR3 DNA sequence: TGTGCCACCAAAGCCGGGACAGCTAACTATGGCTACACCTTC.

This sequence joins TRBV6-1 and TRBJ2-6; D is possibly TRBD1 or TRBD2 (5 bases each). Trimming took off 1 base at V and 0 bases at J, with 13 bases between the two ends. CDR3 length: 18 amino acids. Germline lookup yields CDR1 MNHNS and CDR2 SASEGT. The CDR3 bases are TGTGCCAGCAGTGAAGTCGGGGCTGGCCTCTCTGGGGCCAACGTCCTGACTTTC. Protein sequence: CASSEVGAGLSGANVLTF.

J is TRBJ2-7 and V is TRBV30; the D gene could be TRBD1 or TRBD2 (5 bases each). The V and J ends lost 5 bases and 3 bases respectively, with 14 bases between them. Germline lookup yields CDR1 GTSNPN and CDR2 SVGIG (reference sequence). The CDR3 spans 13 residues. In DNA form, the CDR3 reads TGTGCCTGGTCCCGGGACGGATTCTACGAGCAGTACTTC. Encoded protein: CAWSRDGFYEQYF.

The chain employs TRBV28 and TRBJ1-4; D might be TRBD1 (5 bases). V was cut by 6 bases and J by 5 bases, with 16 bases left in between. The germline V gene has CDR1 MDHEN and CDR2 SYDVKM. CDR3 length: 15 amino acids. The CDR3 region has the DNA TGTGCCAGCAGCCCCCTCGGGGCAGGGAATGAAAAACTGTTTTTT. Amino acids: CASSPLGAGNEKLFF.

This chain uses TRBV19 with TRBJ1-5; 9 nucleotides agree with TRBD1. This CDR3 has 17 amino acids. V trimming: 2 bases; J trimming: 7 bases; junction bases outside the gene matches: 12. The germline gives CDR1 LNHDA, CDR2 SQIVND (reference sequence). CDR3 loop: CASSIRTGDVGYQPQHF. The CDR3 bases are TGTGCCAGTAGTATAAGGACAGGGGATGTGGGTTACCAGCCCCAGCATTTT.

CDR3 bases: TGTGCCAGCAGCCTGGGTGGGACAGGGGGAATGAACACTGAAGCTTTCTTT. This translates into CASSLGGTGGMNTEAFF. The chain carries TRBV5-4 and TRBJ1-1, with TRBD1 matching 11 bases. Germline lookup yields CDR1 SGHNT and CDR2 YYREEE (reference sequence). The CDR3 totals 17 residues. V gave up 4 bases and J gave up 0 bases; unmatched junction bases: 8. Full variable domain (missing parts from reference TRBV5-4 and TRBJ1-1): ETGVTQSPTHLIKTRGQQVTLRCSSQSGHNTVSWYQQALGQGPQFIFQYYREEENGRGNFPPRFSGLQFPNYSSELNVNALELDDSALYLCASSLGGTGGMNTEAFFGQGTRLTVV.

Only a few counts were recorded for this clone. V is TRBV9 and J is TRBJ2-2; 9 nucleotides align to TRBD2. CDR3 length: 15 amino acids. J lost 4 bases, V lost 3 bases, and 4 bases had no gene match. Germline CDR1 reads SGDLS; CDR2 reads YYNGEE. Here the CDR3 reads CASSAAGGLTGELFF. In nucleotides, the CDR3 is TGTGCCAGCAGCGCAGCGGGGGGACTCACCGGGGAGCTGTTTTTT.

This chain uses TRBV6-5 with TRBJ2-7; D possibly corresponds to TRBD2 (6 bases). The CDR3 is 15 residues long. Germline CDR1 reads MNHEY; CDR2 reads SVGAGI. V lost 6 bases to trimming and J lost 0 bases, with 15 bases between them. The CDR3 coding sequence is TGTGCCAGCAGAAAACGGGACTTGAGCTCCTACGAGCAGTACTTC. This codes for CASRKRDLSSYEQYF.

This chain links TRBV19 with TRBJ2-5; a weak D match, TRBD2 (6 bases). The end of the DNA fits TRBJ2-7 better, so the J call may be wrong. CDR3 size: 14 residues. Germline V lookup: CDR1 LNHDA, CDR2 SQIVND (reference sequence). The CDR3 sequence: CASSIQGGLNEQYF. The CDR3, as DNA: TGTGCCAGTAGTATTCAGGGAGGTCTAAACGAGCAGTACTTC.

There are a few counts of this clone. CDR3 sequence (DNA): TGTGCCAGCAGCCGACGGATGGACAGGGCGGGCACCGGGGAGCTGTTTTTT. Translation gives CASSRRMDRAGTGELFF. This rearrangement joins TRBV6-4 to TRBJ2-2; TRBD1 matches 8 bases. The CDR3 is made up of 17 amino acids. With 6 bases clipped from V and 4 bases from J, the junction kept 13 bases outside the gene matches. CDR1 and CDR2 (germline): MRHNA, SNTAGT.

The chain carries TRBV10-2 and TRBJ1-1; no definite D call. CDR1 WSHSY and CDR2 SAAADI come from the germline V gene. CDR3 length: 14 residues. V lost 7 bases to trimming and J lost 1 base, with 13 bases between them. CDR3 coding DNA: TGCGCCAGCATGCCGGGGTATACGAACACTGAAGCTTTCTTT. This encodes CASMPGYTNTEAFF.

The V and J genes are TRBV5-1 and TRBJ2-5; TRBD1 agrees at 8 bases. This CDR3 region has 15 residues. Germline assignment: CDR1 SGHRS and CDR2 YFSETQ. The V gene end was trimmed by 4 bases and the J gene end by 1 base; junction bases not matched to a gene: 6. The DNA for the CDR3 is TGCGCCAGCAGCGGACAGGGCCTTTCCCAAGAGACCCAGTACTTC. Translation: CASSGQGLSQETQYF.

The V and J genes are TRBV19 and TRBJ1-2; D is ambiguous. The germline CDR1 and CDR2 sequences are LNHDA and SQIVND (reference sequence). The CDR3 runs to 13 residues. The V end lost 9 bases, the J end lost 2 bases, and 13 bases lay between the germline ends. CDR3 sequence: CASSTDKNYGYTF. Here the CDR3 DNA reads TGTGCCAGCTCTACAGATAAGAACTATGGCTACACCTTC.